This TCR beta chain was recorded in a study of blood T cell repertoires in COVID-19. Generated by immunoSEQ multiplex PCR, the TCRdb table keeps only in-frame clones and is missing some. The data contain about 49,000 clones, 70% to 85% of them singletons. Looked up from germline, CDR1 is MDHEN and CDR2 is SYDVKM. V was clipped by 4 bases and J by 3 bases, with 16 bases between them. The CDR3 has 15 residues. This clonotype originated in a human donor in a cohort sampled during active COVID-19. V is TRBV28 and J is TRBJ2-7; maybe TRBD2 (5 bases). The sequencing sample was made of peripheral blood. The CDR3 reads CASSSPSGNIYEQYF. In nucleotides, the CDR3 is TGTGCCAGCAGTTCACCCTCGGGGAATATCTACGAGCAGTACTTC.